The 22 T cell receptor beta chains in this list originate from one sample, sequenced in a study of neurological immune-mediated disorders. In TCRdb, the 5' RACE reads were re-called with MiXCR into one record per CDR3 protein. The sample has 20,000 to 30,000 distinct CDR3 sequences, almost 2.5% seen once; the top ten hold about 2.5%. The sequencing input was PBMCs. These receptors all stem from a woman aged 45-60 years with multiple sclerosis.

Sample share makes this clonotype medium-sized. The CDR3: CAISETTTGLPSGANVLTF. The CDR3 DNA reads TGTGCCATCAGTGAGACGACGACAGGGCTACCCTCTGGGGCCAACGTCCTGACTTTC. This chain links TRBV10-3 with TRBJ2-6, with 7 bases aligning to TRBD1. This CDR3 region has 19 residues. The germline CDR1 and CDR2 sequences are ENHRY and SYGVKD. With V trimmed by 2 bases and J by 0 bases, 10 bases remained unmatched.

This clonotype qualifies as medium-sized (0.01 to 0.1%). CDR3 in DNA: TGCAGTGTCCAGGGCGTGAATAGCAATCAGCCCCAGCATTTT. This codes for CSVQGVNSNQPQHF. The rearrangement joins TRBV20-1 to TRBJ1-5; TRBD1 is a possible D gene (5 bases). CDR1 and CDR2 from the germline V gene are DFQATT and SNEGSKA (reference sequence). The CDR3 consists of 14 residues. Trimming cost V 7 bases and J 0 bases, with 13 bases left between them.

This clonotype occurred many times. The rearrangement uses TRBV7-2 and TRBJ2-1, with D perhaps TRBD1 or TRBD2 (6 bases each). V lost 5 bases and J 5 bases, leaving 19 bases between the germline ends. In germline, CDR1 is SGHTA, CDR2 FQGNSA. CDR3 length: 16 residues. Here the CDR3 DNA reads TGTGCCAGCAGCCCACAAATGTGGGGGGCGAACAATGAGCAGTTCTTC. Protein sequence: CASSPQMWGANNEQFF.

This clonotype appeared many times. This sequence joins TRBV20-1 and TRBJ2-3; 7 bases match TRBD2. After removal of 0 bases from V and 0 bases from J, the junction contained 6 bases not matched to a gene. CDR1 and CDR2 (germline): DFQATT, SNEGSKA (reference sequence). The CDR3 is made up of 16 amino acids. The CDR3 protein is CSARDTLAASTDTQYF. The CDR3 DNA reads as TGCAGTGCTAGAGATACCCTAGCGGCCAGCACAGATACGCAGTATTTT.

This clonotype was counted many times. J is TRBJ2-3 and V is TRBV7-6; 8 bases fit TRBD1. V dropped 0 bases and J dropped 7; count of bases not matched to a gene: 9. Germline V gives CDR1 SGHVS, CDR2 FNYEAQ. This CDR3 has 16 amino acids. In DNA, the CDR3 is TGTGCCAGCAGCTTAGCCGGGACAGGTCCTGAATATACGCAGTATTTT. As protein: CASSLAGTGPEYTQYF.

This clonotype was counted at least ten times. The V and J genes are TRBV5-6 and TRBJ1-5; D call uncertain. Germline-derived CDR1 and CDR2 are SGHDT and YYEEEE. Trimming stripped 2 bases from V and 3 bases from J, with 3 bases between. The CDR3 contains 12 residues. CDR3 amino acids: CASSFLNQPQHF. Written as DNA, the CDR3 is TGTGCCAGCAGCTTCCTCAATCAGCCCCAGCATTTT.

The J gene is TRBJ2-1, the V gene TRBV20-1, with 10 bases matching TRBD2. Germline values: CDR1 DFQATT, CDR2 SNEGSKA (reference sequence). The trim removed 6 bases at V and 2 bases at J, leaving 4 bases unmatched. This CDR3 is 14 amino acids long. CDR3 sequence reads: CSARTSGAYNEQFF. In DNA, the CDR3 is TGCAGTGCACGGACTAGCGGTGCCTACAATGAGCAGTTCTTC.

This clonotype was seen many times. CDR3 sequence reads: CSAMGLPLYNEQFF. The CDR3 bases are TGCAGTGCTATGGGACTACCGCTCTACAATGAGCAGTTCTTC. The chain recombines TRBV20-1 with TRBJ2-1; 7 bases line up with TRBD2. The CDR3 is 14 amino acids. V shed 4 bases, J shed 3 bases, and the junction held 6 bases outside the gene matches. Per germline, CDR1 DFQATT and CDR2 SNEGSKA (reference sequence).

This clonotype showed up many times. The J gene is TRBJ2-4, the V gene TRBV6-5, with D tentatively TRBD1 (5 bases). The CDR3 contains 14 residues. Germline CDR1 MNHEY, CDR2 SVGAGI. The V end lost 4 bases, the J end lost 0 bases, and 7 bases lay between the germline ends. CDR3 in amino acids: CASSSGQAKNIQYF. As DNA, the CDR3 is TGTGCCAGCAGTTCAGGGCAAGCCAAAAACATTCAGTACTTC.

This clonotype was observed once. V gene TRBV12-3 or TRBV12-4 combines with J gene TRBJ2-1; 9 nucleotides align to TRBD2. Trimming removed 5 bases from V and 10 bases from J; junction bases left unmatched: 15. CDR3 size: 16 residues. CDR3 protein: CASSLWGSGRLWEQFF. In DNA, the CDR3 is TGTGCCAGCAGTCTTTGGGGTAGCGGGAGATTATGGGAGCAGTTCTTC.

Sample share makes this clonotype medium-sized. The chain combines TRBV20-1 with TRBJ1-6; 7 bases line up with TRBD1. Germline V gene lookup returns CDR1 DFQATT and CDR2 SNEGSKA (reference sequence). The CDR3 has 15 residues. Trimming cost V 6 bases and J 9 bases; bases outside gene matches: 14. This chain's CDR3 is CSAKYTLDRSSPLHF. The CDR3 DNA sequence: TGCAGTGCCAAATATACCTTGGACAGGTCTTCACCCCTCCACTTT.

In its sample, this clonotype was seen many times. V and J are TRBV7-2 and TRBJ2-7, with D hard to call. This CDR3 contains 14 residues. V was pared by 2 bases and J by 1 base, with 9 bases between. Germline lookup yields CDR1 SGHTA and CDR2 FQGNSA. In DNA form, the CDR3 reads TGTGCCAGCAGCTTAACAGCAGAATCCTACGAGCAGTACTTC. Encoded protein: CASSLTAESYEQYF.

Relative to its sample, this clonotype is medium-sized. V is TRBV12-3 or TRBV12-4 and J is TRBJ2-3; maybe TRBD2 (6 bases). The CDR3 contains 15 residues. Trimming stripped 3 bases from V and 2 bases from J, with 12 bases between. The DNA of the CDR3 is TGTGCCAGCAGTTTTTACGCGGGGTCCACAGATACGCAGTATTTT. Its translation: CASSFYAGSTDTQYF.

There are many counts of this clonotype. The gene calls are TRBV7-2 and TRBJ2-3; 13 bases are a match to TRBD2. The CDR3 has 16 residues. J was trimmed by 4 bases and V by 5 bases; bases with no gene match: 6. CDR1 SGHTA and CDR2 FQGNSA come from the germline V gene. The DNA for the CDR3 is TGTGCCAGCAGCCTCGGACTAGCGGGAGCGGCAGATACGCAGTATTTT. Translation: CASSLGLAGAADTQYF.

In its sample, this clonotype was seen many times. The V and J genes are TRBV20-1 and TRBJ1-1, with D perhaps matching TRBD1 (5 bases). Germline V lookup: CDR1 DFQATT, CDR2 SNEGSKA (reference sequence). The germline V and J ends were trimmed by 3 bases and 1 base, with 6 bases remaining between them. This CDR3 has 12 residues. The chain's CDR3 is CSASRGNTEAFF. The DNA of the CDR3 is TGCAGTGCTAGTAGGGGGAACACTGAAGCTTTCTTT.

This clonotype was counted many times. This chain joins TRBV12-3 or TRBV12-4 and TRBJ2-3; perhaps TRBD1 as D (5 bases). V gave up 5 bases and J gave up 4 bases, with 16 bases separating them. The CDR3 is 15 amino acids. As DNA, the CDR3 is TGTGCCAGCAGTCTCGGCCGGAAAGGGGCAGATACGCAGTATTTT. Protein product: CASSLGRKGADTQYF.

This clonotype was detected ten times or more. This chain links TRBV15 with TRBJ2-7, with D possibly matching TRBD2 (5 bases). The CDR3 loop spans 16 amino acids. The V end was cut by 5 bases, the J end by 2 bases, with 19 bases between. Germline-derived CDR1 and CDR2 are LNHNV and YYDKDF (reference sequence). The CDR3 loop is CATSPKGTGNPYEQYF. The CDR3 nucleotides are TGTGCCACCAGCCCCAAGGGAACGGGGAACCCCTACGAGCAGTACTTC.

This clonotype was found many times. The CDR3 is CASSPGGRDYGYTF. The DNA of the CDR3 is TGTGCCAGCAGCCCCGGGGGCAGGGACTATGGCTACACCTTC. The chain uses TRBV7-6 and TRBJ1-2; D perhaps matches TRBD1 (6 bases). Between the trimmed V and J ends, which lost 5 bases and 3 bases, there was a span of 13 bases. The CDR3 length is 14 residues. CDR1 is SGHVS, CDR2 FNYEAQ, per germline.

There are many counts of this clonotype. This chain connects TRBV13 to TRBJ1-2; TRBD1 is a possible D gene (5 bases). The V end lost 5 bases, the J end lost 4 bases, and 17 bases lay between the germline ends. Germline assignment: CDR1 PRHDT and CDR2 FYEKMQ (reference sequence). The CDR3 runs 15 residues. CDR3 sequence: CASSDRRELGYGYTF. The CDR3 nucleotides read TGTGCCAGCAGCGACCGCAGGGAATTGGGCTATGGCTACACCTTC.

This clonotype was counted ten times or more. The chain carries TRBV7-8 and TRBJ2-3; TRBD2 matches 7 bases. Trimming cost V 6 bases and J 2 bases; bases outside gene matches: 5. Germline assignment: CDR1 SGHVS and CDR2 FQNEAQ. The CDR3 has 14 amino acids. The CDR3 sequence: CASRGGANTDTQYF. CDR3 sequence (DNA): TGTGCCAGCAGGGGAGGGGCTAACACAGATACGCAGTATTTT.

The chain employs TRBV6-2 or TRBV6-3 and TRBJ1-5; D uncertain. Germline CDR1 reads MNHEY; CDR2 reads SVGEGT. Trimming pared 2 bases from V and 3 bases from J, leaving 8 bases between. This CDR3 has 14 amino acids. The DNA of the CDR3 is TGTGCCAGCAGTTACACGGGGTCCAATCAGCCCCAGCATTTT. Translated: CASSYTGSNQPQHF.

This clonotype was counted ten times or more. The V call is TRBV2, the J call TRBJ2-7, with D perhaps TRBD2 (6 bases). This CDR3 spans 13 amino acids. Germline-derived CDR1 and CDR2 are SNHLY and FYNNEI. Trimming took 8 bases from V and 0 from J, leaving 11 bases between them. The CDR3 region has the DNA TGTGCCAGCGGGGACTTTAGCTCCTACGAGCAGTACTTC. It yields the protein CASGDFSSYEQYF.